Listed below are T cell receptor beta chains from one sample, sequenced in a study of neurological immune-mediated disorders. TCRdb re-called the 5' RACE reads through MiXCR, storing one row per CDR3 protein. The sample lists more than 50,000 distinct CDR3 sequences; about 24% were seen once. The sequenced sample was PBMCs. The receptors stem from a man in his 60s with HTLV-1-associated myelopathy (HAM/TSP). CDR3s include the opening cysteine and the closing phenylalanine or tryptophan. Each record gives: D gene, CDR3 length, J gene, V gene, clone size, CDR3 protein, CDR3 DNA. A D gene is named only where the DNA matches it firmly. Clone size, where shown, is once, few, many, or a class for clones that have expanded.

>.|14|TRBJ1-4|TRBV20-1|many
CSARSLGGNEKLFF
TGCAGTGCTCGTTCCTTGGGGGGAAATGAAAAACTGTTTTTT
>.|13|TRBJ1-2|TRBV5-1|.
CDTGAGEGLGYTF
TGCGACACGGGGGCAGGGGAAGGGCTTGGCTACACCTTC
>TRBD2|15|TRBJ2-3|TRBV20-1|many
CSALGLAGKADTQYF
TGCAGTGCTCTGGGACTAGCGGGAAAGGCAGATACGCAGTATTTT
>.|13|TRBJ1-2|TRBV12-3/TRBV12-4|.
CASSEQGSNGYTF
TGTGCCAGCAGTGAACAGGGTTCAAATGGCTACACCTTC
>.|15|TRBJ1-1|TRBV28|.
CASTNSWGASTEAFF
TGTGCCAGCACCAACAGCTGGGGGGCGAGCACTGAAGCTTTCTTT
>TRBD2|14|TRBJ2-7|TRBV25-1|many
CASSTGAGSYEQYF
TGTGCCAGCAGTACAGGAGCGGGGTCCTACGAGCAGTACTTC
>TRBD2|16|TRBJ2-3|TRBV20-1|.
CSAPLLAGGRADTQYF
TGCAGTGCGCCTCTTTTAGCGGGAGGCCGGGCAGATACGCAGTATTTT
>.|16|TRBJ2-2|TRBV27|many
CASRRYRDSSTGELFF
TGTGCCAGCAGACGATACAGGGATTCGAGCACCGGGGAGCTGTTTTTT
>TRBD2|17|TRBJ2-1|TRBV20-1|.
CSARPPLAGALYNEQFF
TGCAGTGCTAGACCTCCTCTTGCGGGAGCACTCTACAATGAGCAGTTCTTC
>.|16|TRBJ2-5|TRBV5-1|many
CASSPGLGVARETQYF
TGCGCCAGCAGCCCCGGACTGGGGGTCGCTCGAGAGACCCAGTACTTC
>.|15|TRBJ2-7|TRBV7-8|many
CASSLNSGEGVEQYF
TGTGCCAGCAGCTTAAATTCGGGCGAAGGAGTCGAGCAGTACTTC
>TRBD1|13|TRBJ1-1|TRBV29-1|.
CSVMTGMNTEAFF
TGCAGCGTCATGACAGGGATGAACACTGAAGCTTTCTTT
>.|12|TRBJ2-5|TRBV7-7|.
CASSPEGGTQYF
TGTGCTAGCAGCCCGGAAGGGGGGACCCAGTACTTC